Listed here are 8 T cell receptor beta chains from one sample, sequenced in a study of T cell responses to AZD1222 COVID-19 vaccine. Produced via immunoSEQ multiplex PCR; TCRdb's table is partial and in-frame only. The profile shows 150,000 or so clones, around 90% of them singletons. This sample comprised peripheral blood, obtained on day 0 of AZD1222 vaccination. These receptors all come from an adult in good health.

V and J are TRBV2 and TRBJ2-7; D not resolved. The CDR3 length is 10 residues. V lost 3 bases to trimming and J lost 12 bases, with 9 bases between them. The germline gives CDR1 SNHLY, CDR2 FYNNEI. The CDR3 region has the DNA TGTGCCAGCAGTGACCGAAAGGGGTACTTC. The encoded protein is CASSDRKGYF.

The chain has TRBV7-2 and TRBJ2-1; the match to TRBD2 covers 12 bases. Germline trimming cut 5 bases from V and 8 bases from J; bases unmatched to any gene: 4. The CDR3 is 14 residues long. Germline CDR1 reads SGHTA; CDR2 reads FQGNSA. CDR3 nucleotide sequence: TGTGCCAGCAGCCCTCTAGCGGGGGGGGATGAGCAGTTCTTC. Protein: CASSPLAGGDEQFF. The variable domain in full, completed from reference TRBV7-2 and TRBJ2-1, reads GAGVSQSPSNKVTEKGKDVELRCDPISGHTALYWYRQSLGQGLEFLIYFQGNSAPDKSGLPSDRFSAERTGGSVSTLTIQRTQQEDSAVYLCASSPLAGGDEQFFGPGTRLTVL.

The J gene is TRBJ2-1, the V gene TRBV11-2; D might be TRBD1 (5 bases). The CDR3 has 16 amino acids. V was shortened by 5 bases and J by 2 bases, with 16 bases between the two germline ends. Germline CDR1 and CDR2: SGHAT and FQNNGV. In nucleotides, the CDR3 is TGTGCCAGCAGCCTATCAACCAGGGAACCCTACAATGAGCAGTTCTTC. Protein product: CASSLSTREPYNEQFF.

The chain employs TRBV13 and TRBJ2-3; D not certain. In germline, CDR1 is PRHDT, CDR2 FYEKMQ (reference sequence). Trimming took 1 base from V and 0 from J, leaving 17 bases between them. This CDR3 contains 18 residues. CDR3: CASSLVYRTESSTDTQYF. In nucleotides, the CDR3 is TGTGCCAGCAGCTTAGTTTATCGTACAGAATCTAGCACAGATACGCAGTATTTT. Based on the CDR3 plus reference TRBV13 and TRBJ2-3, the full variable domain is AAGVIQSPRHLIKEKRETATLKCYPIPRHDTVYWYQQGPGQDPQFLISFYEKMQSDKGSIPDRFSAQQFSDYHSELNMSSLELGDSALYFCASSLVYRTESSTDTQYFGPGTRLTVL.

The rearrangement joins TRBV18 to TRBJ2-5; 8 positions agree with TRBD2. Unmatched junction bases numbered 10, after V lost 5 bases and J lost 2 bases. Germline V gives CDR1 KGHSH, CDR2 LQKENI. The CDR3 has 16 residues. As DNA, the CDR3 is TGTGCCAGCTCATCCGGACGGGGGGGACCTCAAGAGACCCAGTACTTC. Its protein product is CASSSGRGGPQETQYF.

The chain has TRBV9 and TRBJ1-1; D ambiguous. The CDR3 spans 13 residues. Germline V gene data show CDR1 as SGDLS and CDR2 as YYNGEE. The V end was cut by 4 bases, the J end by 6 bases, with 13 bases between. The CDR3 DNA reads as TGTGCCAGCAGCCTTGGGGTCCGATCTGAAGCTTTCTTT. Protein: CASSLGVRSEAFF.

The chain links TRBV4-1 to TRBJ1-1; possible D gene TRBD1, 5 bases. The CDR3 contains 15 residues. V was shortened by 2 bases and J by 2 bases, with 12 bases between the two germline ends. Germline V lookup: CDR1 MGHRA, CDR2 YSYEKL. The CDR3 here is CASSQPSQENTEAFF. In DNA, the CDR3 is TGCGCCAGCAGCCAACCCTCACAGGAAAACACTGAAGCTTTCTTT.

This chain uses TRBV11-2 with TRBJ2-7, with 8 bases aligning to TRBD1. J lost 2 bases, V lost 5 bases, and 17 bases had no gene match. The CDR3 runs 18 residues. Germline loops: CDR1 SGHAT, CDR2 FQNNGV. The CDR3 here is CASSPANRNRGDTYEQYF. The CDR3 DNA sequence: TGTGCCAGCAGCCCGGCCAACCGGAACAGGGGGGATACCTACGAGCAGTACTTC.